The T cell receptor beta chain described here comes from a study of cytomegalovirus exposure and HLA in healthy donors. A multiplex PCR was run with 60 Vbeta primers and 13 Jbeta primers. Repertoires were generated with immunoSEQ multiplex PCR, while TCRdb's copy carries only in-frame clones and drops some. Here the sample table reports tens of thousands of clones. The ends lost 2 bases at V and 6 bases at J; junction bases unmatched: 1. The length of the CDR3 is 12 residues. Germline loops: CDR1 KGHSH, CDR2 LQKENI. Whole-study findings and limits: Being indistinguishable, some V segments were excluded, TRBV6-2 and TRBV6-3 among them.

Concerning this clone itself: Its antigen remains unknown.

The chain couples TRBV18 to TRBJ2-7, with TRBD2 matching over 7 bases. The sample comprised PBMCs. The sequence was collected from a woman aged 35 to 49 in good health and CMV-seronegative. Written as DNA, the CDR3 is TGTGCCAGCTCACCAGGGGAGGGCGAGCAGTACTTC. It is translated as CASSPGEGEQYF.